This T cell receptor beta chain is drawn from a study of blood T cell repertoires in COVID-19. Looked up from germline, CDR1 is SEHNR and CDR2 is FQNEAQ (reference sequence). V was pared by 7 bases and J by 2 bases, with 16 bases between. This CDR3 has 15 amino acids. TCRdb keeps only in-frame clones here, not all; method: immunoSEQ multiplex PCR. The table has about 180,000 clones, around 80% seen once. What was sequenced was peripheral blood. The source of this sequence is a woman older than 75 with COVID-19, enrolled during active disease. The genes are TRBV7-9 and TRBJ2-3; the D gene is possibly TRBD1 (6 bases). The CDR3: CASNKQGALTDTQYF. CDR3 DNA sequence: TGTGCCAGCAACAAACAGGGCGCTCTCACAGATACGCAGTATTTT.